A single sample gave rise to the 18 T cell receptor beta chains below, sequenced in a study of cytomegalovirus exposure and HLA in healthy donors. A multiplex PCR was run with 60 Vbeta primers and 13 Jbeta primers. Measured with immunoSEQ multiplex PCR; TCRdb has only the in-frame clones, and not every one. The data show roughly 70,000 clones, 75% seen once. What was sequenced was PBMCs. These receptor sequences come from a man between 65 and 85 years old in good health and CMV-seronegative.

V is TRBV4-3 and J is TRBJ2-7, with 7 bases aligning to TRBD2. The CDR3 is 21 amino acids. The trim removed 0 bases at V and 0 bases at J, leaving 20 bases unmatched. Germline loops: CDR1 LGHNA, CDR2 YSLEER. The CDR3 is CASSQDREVELRDYYSYEQYF. Written as DNA, the CDR3 is TGCGCCAGCAGCCAAGACCGGGAAGTAGAACTACGGGACTACTACTCCTACGAGCAGTACTTC.

CDR3 sequence: CATTRLAGDNEQFF. In DNA form, the CDR3 reads TGTGCCACGACCCGACTAGCGGGCGACAATGAGCAGTTCTTC. J is TRBJ2-1 and V is TRBV10-3; 10 bases are a match to TRBD2. CDR3 size: 14 residues. With V trimmed by 10 bases and J by 5 bases, 8 bases remained unmatched. Germline V gene sequence: CDR1 ENHRY, CDR2 SYGVKD.

The V call is TRBV5-1, the J call TRBJ2-3; 7 bases are shared with TRBD1. The V and J ends lost 1 base and 4 bases, in that order; junction bases with no gene match: 15. The CDR3 extends over 18 amino acids. Germline loops: CDR1 SGHRS, CDR2 YFSETQ. CDR3: CASSLSAGGWRLSDTQYF. The CDR3 DNA reads TGCGCCAGCAGCTTGTCAGCAGGGGGATGGAGACTTTCAGATACGCAGTATTTT.

V usage is TRBV6-1 and J usage is TRBJ1-5; 8 positions agree with TRBD1. The V and J ends lost 6 bases and 4 bases, in that order; junction bases with no gene match: 8. This CDR3 comprises 15 residues. Germline CDR1 is MNHNS and CDR2 is SASEGT. This chain's CDR3 is CASRYDRGLNQPQHF. CDR3 DNA sequence: TGTGCCAGCAGGTATGACAGGGGCCTGAATCAGCCCCAGCATTTT.

The genes are TRBV6-6 and TRBJ2-7; tentatively, D is TRBD2 (5 bases). Looked up from germline, CDR1 is MNHNY and CDR2 is SVGAGI (reference sequence). The length of the CDR3 is 14 residues. The germline V and J ends were trimmed by 5 bases and 4 bases, with 15 bases remaining between them. The CDR3 sequence: CASSPQLVSYEQYF. The CDR3 DNA reads TGTGCCAGCAGTCCCCAACTAGTTTCATACGAGCAGTACTTC.

This chain links TRBV18 with TRBJ1-2; a weak D match, TRBD1 (5 bases). The CDR3 is 15 amino acids. V dropped 0 bases and J dropped 7 bases, with 15 bases sitting between them. Germline lookup yields CDR1 KGHSH and CDR2 LQKENI. CDR3 loop: CASSPPSREGAGYTF. As DNA, the CDR3 is TGTGCCAGCTCACCACCGTCCAGGGAGGGAGCTGGCTACACCTTC.

The rearrangement links TRBV19 to TRBJ1-1; D perhaps matches TRBD1 (5 bases). This CDR3 contains 15 residues. V was cut by 5 bases and J by 0 bases, with 13 bases left in between. CDR1 is LNHDA and CDR2 is SQIVND in the germline V gene (reference sequence). CDR3 sequence: CASSYSGVLNTEAFF. In DNA, the CDR3 is TGTGCCAGTAGTTACTCGGGGGTCTTGAACACTGAAGCTTTCTTT.

The chain joins TRBV7-6 to TRBJ2-7, with TRBD1 matching 9 bases. Trimming at V came to 1 base and at J to 3 bases, leaving 4 bases not matched to a gene. Looked up from germline, CDR1 is SGHVS and CDR2 is FNYEAQ. The CDR3 contains 15 residues. CDR3 coding DNA: TGTGCCAGCAGCTTAGGGGGACAGGGAAACTACGAGCAGTACTTC. It yields the protein CASSLGGQGNYEQYF. Filled out from reference TRBV7-6 and TRBJ2-7, the complete variable domain reads GAGVSQSPRYKVTKRGQDVALRCDPISGHVSLYWYRQALGQGPEFLTYFNYEAQQDKSGLPNDRFSAERPEGSISTLTIQRTEQRDSAMYRCASSLGGQGNYEQYFGPGTRLTVT.

This chain uses TRBV2 with TRBJ2-5; TRBD2 aligns across 8 bases. The CDR3 spans 16 residues. Germline CDR1 is SNHLY and CDR2 is FYNNEI. The V segment lost 10 bases and the J segment 7 bases; nucleotides outside the gene matches: 20. The CDR3 DNA reads TGTGCCAACCCAAGGTCCAGCGGGGGACCGGGCGGGACCCAGTACTTC. This gives the protein CANPRSSGGPGGTQYF.

The chain recombines TRBV30 with TRBJ1-5; D perhaps matches TRBD1 (5 bases). The CDR3 has 14 residues. With 2 bases removed from V and 7 bases from J, the gap between germline ends came to 15 bases. Per germline, CDR1 GTSNPN and CDR2 SVGIG (reference sequence). The CDR3 bases are TGTGCCTGGAGTAGTTCAGGGTACGAGCAGCCCCAGCATTTT. It specifies CAWSSSGYEQPQHF.

The rearrangement links TRBV11-2 to TRBJ2-6; weak D call: TRBD2 (5 bases). Germline CDR1 reads SGHAT; CDR2 reads FQNNGV. V was pared by 4 bases and J by 1 base, with 17 bases between. The CDR3 sequence is 18 residues long. The CDR3: CASSSPRGRGSGANVLTF. For the CDR3, the DNA is TGTGCCAGCAGCTCCCCCCGAGGCCGGGGTTCTGGGGCCAACGTCCTGACTTTC.

The gene calls are TRBV18 and TRBJ2-3, with TRBD2 identical over 12 bases. V lost 2 bases, J lost 3 bases, and 12 bases stayed unmatched. CDR3 length equals 19 residues. In germline, CDR1 is KGHSH, CDR2 LQKENI. In nucleotides, the CDR3 is TGTGCCAGCTCACCAGAGTGGGCTAGCGGGAGGGCCGGAACAGATACGCAGTATTTT. This gives the protein CASSPEWASGRAGTDTQYF.

The rearrangement uses TRBV11-3 and TRBJ2-1, with D possibly TRBD2 on 5 matching bases. The ends were cut back, 4 bases at V and 11 bases at J, with 12 bases in the middle. The CDR3 covers 12 residues. Germline loops: CDR1 SGHNT, CDR2 YENEEA. CDR3 sequence reads: CASSSPDSQQFF. CDR3 sequence (DNA): TGTGCCAGCAGCTCCCCGGACTCGCAGCAGTTCTTC. The whole variable domain, filled in from reference TRBV11-3 and TRBJ2-1, reads EAGVVQSPRYKIIEKKQPVAFWCNPISGHNTLYWYLQNLGQGPELLIRYENEEAVDDSQLPKDRFSAERLKGVDSTLKIQPAELGDSAVYLCASSSPDSQQFFGPGTRLTVL.

The chain uses TRBV30 and TRBJ2-5; TRBD2 matches at 7 bases. Judging by the DNA end, TRBJ2-7 fits better; the J call may be wrong. The germline CDR1 and CDR2 sequences are GTSNPN and SVGIG (reference sequence). This CDR3 has 11 residues. For the CDR3, the DNA is TGTGCCTGGAGCCTAGCGGCCGAGCAGTACTTC. Residues: CAWSLAAEQYF.

This chain joins TRBV27 and TRBJ2-5; 8 bases are shared with TRBD1. The DNA end is more similar to TRBJ2-7, so the J call may be wrong. This CDR3 has 12 residues. Germline V gives CDR1 MNHEY, CDR2 SMNVEV (reference sequence). This chain's CDR3 is CASRDRAHEQYF. CDR3 bases: TGTGCCAGCAGGGACAGGGCCCACGAGCAGTACTTC.

This chain connects TRBV7-2 to TRBJ1-5, with 7 bases matching TRBD1. V gave up 4 bases and J gave up 5 bases; unmatched junction bases: 8. The CDR3 has 15 residues. CDR1 is SGHTA and CDR2 is FQGNSA in the germline V gene. CDR3 region: CASSYRQGLDQPQHF. The CDR3 DNA is TGTGCCAGCAGCTACCGACAGGGACTGGATCAGCCCCAGCATTTT.

V gene TRBV11-2 combines with J gene TRBJ2-5; maybe TRBD1 (6 bases). The DNA end lines up better with TRBJ2-7; the J call may be wrong. Germline V lookup: CDR1 SGHAT, CDR2 FQNNGV. The CDR3 extends over 13 amino acids. The CDR3 sequence is CASSAHRVYEQYF. The DNA of the CDR3 is TGTGCCAGCAGCGCCCACAGGGTATACGAGCAGTACTTC.

Comment on this clone: An end of the junction differs from the germline gene, which may be a read error. This sample also contains other DNA sequences that code for the same CDR3. The chain links TRBV7-2 to TRBJ1-1; D possibly corresponds to TRBD1 (5 bases). Germline CDR1 is SGHTA and CDR2 is FQGNSA. This CDR3 region has 14 residues. The CDR3 is CASSLTVMNTEAFF. CDR3 in DNA: TGTGCCAGCAGCTTGACAGTTATGAACACTGAAGCTTTCTTC. The variable domain in full, completed from reference TRBV7-2 and TRBJ1-1, reads GAGVSQSPSNKVTEKGKDVELRCDPISGHTALYWYRQSLGQGLEFLIYFQGNSAPDKSGLPSDRFSAERTGGSVSTLTIQRTQQEDSAVYLCASSLTVMNTEAFFGQGTRLTVV.